This TCR beta chain was retrieved from a study of memory CD4+ T cells and cytomegalovirus serostatus (dated by TCRdb to the late 2010s). Regarding the research as a whole: A total of about 33 healthy Belgian adults, of whom 9 were CMV seropositive and approximately 24 were CMV seronegative, were included in the cohort. CD4+ memory TCRbeta repertoires of a Belgian cohort with known cytomegalovirus serostatus were sequenced in order to replicate a published TCR-based CMV serostatus classifier. Overall study results and their limits: CMV serostatus prediction reached a median bootstrapped AUC of roughly 0.95 with the original framework and just over 0.9 with a US-trained random forest. The results were interpreted as suggesting that the CMV-associated TCR signature is mostly present in the CD4+ memory repertoire. The original-framework classifier achieved a median bootstrapped AUC of approximately 0.95 with a 95% CI of 0.76-1.00 on the Belgian cohort. Only CD4+CD45RO+ memory cells were sequenced, unlike the original study, which covered naive and memory CD4+ and CD8+ populations. Among the 160 or so previously reported CMV-associated TCRbeta sequences, over 65 showed up in the CD4+ memory repertoires, with each one found in between one and five individuals.

To note about this clone: Which antigen it targets is not known. The sample holds no much larger clone one base away, and base qualities are not on file.

The Quick-DNA Microprep Kit was used to extract genomic DNA from the sorted cells. Amplification of TCRbeta DNA was done with the immunoSEQ hsTCRbeta kit, following the protocol from the manufacturer. TCRbeta libraries were sequenced on an Illumina MiSeq instrument. In the original analysis: After out-of-frame sequences were removed, 2.4 million or so distinct TCRbeta sequences remained, averaging about 67,000 per individual. Each individual was scored using the number of roughly 150 previously reported CMV-associated TCRbeta sequences that the individual carried and the total number of productive distinct TCRbeta sequences. A beta-binomial model was reimplemented in Python, and random forests from scikit-learn, run with default parameters, were trained on data from the US cohort. Classifier performance on the Belgian cohort was summarized as median AUC with percentile confidence intervals calculated over 10,000 bootstrap iterations. Entries here come from immuneACCESS through TCRdb and include only in-frame sequences with V and J called. Some clones fail to appear in such tables; in the studies checked, an unresolved V gene covers under half of the shortfall, and the cause of the remainder is unknown. V and J calls and clone size are as listed in that table; D and trimming were resolved from the DNA. In all, the sample holds over 60,000 clones, and roughly three quarters of those were seen once. The top ten constitute 0.88% of the sample.

Single viable CD3+CD4+CD8-CD45RO+ cells were sorted as memory CD4+ T cells on a FACSAria II. CMV serostatus was assessed using a Roche Elecsys assay, by which serum IgG against CMV pp150, pp28, p38 and p52 was detected. Once the samples were thawed, total CD4+ T cells were enriched through positive selection using CD4 magnetic microbeads. The samples came from a separate study whose specific focus was interrogating the CD4+ T cell memory repertoire. Peripheral blood mononuclear cells were isolated and cryopreserved according to standard operating procedures, and serum was stored at -80 degrees C. The staining relied on CD3-PerCP (BW264/56), CD4-APC (RPA-T4), CD45RO-PE (UCHT1) and CD8-Pacific Orange (3B5) antibodies, and Sytox blue was used to exclude non-viable cells. The sequencing sample was made of memory CD4+ T cells from blood. The source is an adult in good health and CMV-seronegative.

The DNA is as follows: TGCGCCAGCAGCCAGCCGTGGGACAATGAGCAGTTCTTC. This sequence encodes CASSQPWDNEQFF. The chain is assembled from TRBV4-1 and TRBJ2-1; the D gene cannot be named for sure. The CDR3 runs 13 residues from the cysteine to the phenylalanine. Of the read, only the CDR3 DNA is kept; its 39 bases are in frame from base 1. The CDR1 and CDR2 encoded by the germline V gene are MGHRA and YSYEKL. Trimming takes 3 bases from V and 5 bases from J, and the germline ends sit 8 bases apart.